This is a list of T cell receptor beta chains from one sample in a study of T cells in Graves' hyperthyroidism and ophthalmopathy. One entry per CDR3 protein results from TCRdb running MiXCR on the multiplex PCR reads. The sample comprises a few hundred thousand distinct CDR3 sequences, roughly an eighth of which are singletons, and 9.2% rests with the top ten. Specimen: blood. The origin of the receptors is a woman under 30 with Graves' hyperthyroidism. CDR3s include the opening cysteine and the closing phenylalanine or tryptophan. D genes are given only for firm matches. Size is omitted from some rows. Given values are once, few, many or a class for expanded clones.

>TRBJ1-1|TRBD1|-|TRBV9
CASSVGDRVGTEAFF
TGTGCCAGCAGCGTAGGGGACAGGGTCGGCACTGAAGCTTTCTTT
>TRBJ2-7|TRBD1|few|TRBV27
CASSPRDRGLPYEQYF
TGTGCCAGCAGTCCCAGGGACAGGGGGCTTCCCTACGAGCAGTACTTC
>TRBJ1-5|TRBD1|many|TRBV2
CASSDDRGAGPQHF
TGTGCCAGCAGTGACGACAGGGGAGCAGGGCCCCAGCATTTT
>TRBJ2-7|-|many|TRBV28
CASSKARVFYEQYF
TGTGCCAGCAGTAAGGCGAGGGTTTTCTACGAGCAGTACTTC
>TRBJ2-5|-|few|TRBV12-3/TRBV12-4
CASSRSVQETQYF
TGTGCCAGCAGCCGAAGCGTTCAAGAGACCCAGTACTTC
>TRBJ1-1|TRBD1|many|TRBV6-1
CASSVDRVNTEAFF
TGTGCCAGCAGTGTAGACAGGGTAAACACTGAAGCTTTCTTT
>TRBJ1-5|TRBD1|few|TRBV4-3
CASSQDWRTGNQPQHF
TGCGCCAGCAGCCAAGATTGGCGGACAGGGAATCAGCCCCAGCATTTT
>TRBJ2-7|-|many|TRBV20-1
CSARVDSSYEQYF
TGCAGTGCTAGAGTCGACAGCTCCTACGAGCAGTACTTC
>TRBJ1-2|-|many|TRBV12-3/TRBV12-4
CASTPPGRNGYTF
TGTGCCAGCACCCCGCCAGGGAGGAATGGCTACACCTTC
>TRBJ2-2|-|few|TRBV4-1
CASSQETNGELFF
TGCGCCAGCAGCCAAGAGACGAACGGGGAGCTGTTTTTT
>TRBJ2-5|TRBD1|many|TRBV20-1
CSVPGQGYQETQYF
TGCAGTGTCCCGGGACAGGGTTACCAAGAGACCCAGTACTTC
>TRBJ2-5|TRBD2|many|TRBV20-1
CSARDLRGGETQYF
TGCAGTGCTAGAGATCTAAGGGGAGGGGAGACCCAGTACTTC
>TRBJ2-7|-|many|TRBV5-1
CASSSLMGPAASEQYF
TGCGCCAGCAGCTCTCTGATGGGCCCGGCGGCCTCCGAGCAGTACTTC
>TRBJ2-1|-|few|TRBV30
CAWSVSLAGYNEQFF
TGTGCCTGGAGTGTTAGCCTCGCCGGCTACAATGAGCAGTTCTTC
>TRBJ2-7|TRBD2|many|TRBV28
CASSLWLSGSDYEQYF
TGTGCCAGCAGTTTATGGTTGAGCGGGAGTGACTACGAGCAGTACTTC
>TRBJ2-5|TRBD1|-|TRBV5-1
CASSDPRGPEETQYF
TGCGCCAGCAGCGACCCCAGGGGGCCTGAAGAGACCCAGTACTTC
>TRBJ1-4|-|few|TRBV7-9
CASSPGLFPDEKLFF
TGTGCCAGCAGCCCAGGACTGTTCCCCGATGAAAAACTGTTTTTT
>TRBJ2-7|-|many|TRBV12-3/TRBV12-4
CASSLVGVGEQYF
TGTGCCAGCAGTTTAGTGGGGGTGGGCGAGCAGTACTTC
>TRBJ1-2|TRBD1|many|TRBV27
CASSPLDRGGYGYTF
TGTGCCAGCAGTCCCCTCGACAGGGGTGGGTATGGCTACACCTTC
>TRBJ2-5|TRBD2|many|TRBV27
CASSLSWAAGGETQYF
TGTGCCAGCAGTTTATCGTGGGCAGCGGGGGGAGAGACCCAGTACTTC
>TRBJ1-1|-|many|TRBV12-3/TRBV12-4
CASSWGENTEAFF
TGTGCCAGCAGTTGGGGGGAGAACACTGAAGCTTTCTTT
>TRBJ2-1|TRBD2|many|TRBV5-1
CASSLGSGGGDEQFF
TGCGCCAGCAGCCTAGGGAGCGGGGGGGGGGATGAGCAGTTCTTC
>TRBJ2-7|TRBD2|few|TRBV27
CASWTSGNSRLWEQYF
TGTGCCAGCTGGACTAGCGGGAATAGCAGGCTCTGGGAGCAGTACTTC
>TRBJ2-1|TRBD2|many|TRBV11-2
CASSSGGRLAEHYNEQFF
TGTGCCAGCAGCTCCGGGGGTAGGCTAGCGGAACACTACAATGAGCAGTTCTTC
>TRBJ1-2|TRBD1|many|TRBV6-1
CASTDPGQGEGYTF
TGTGCCAGCACTGACCCGGGACAGGGGGAAGGCTACACCTTC
>TRBJ1-1|TRBD1|many|TRBV4-1
CASSQQDRANTEAFF
TGCGCCAGCAGCCAACAGGACAGGGCGAACACTGAAGCTTTCTTT
>TRBJ2-7|-|many|TRBV20-1
CSAPGQYSYEQYF
TGCAGTGCCCCCGGACAGTACTCCTACGAGCAGTACTTC
>TRBJ2-5|-|many|TRBV7-9
CASSLSGQETQYF
TGTGCCAGCAGTCTCAGCGGGCAAGAGACCCAGTACTTC
>TRBJ2-1|TRBD1|many|TRBV20-1
CSAKSTGGRHEQFF
TGCAGTGCTAAGTCGACAGGGGGCAGACATGAGCAGTTCTTC
>TRBJ2-1|TRBD2|few|TRBV20-1
CSASTSAPRINEQFF
TGCAGTGCTAGCACTAGCGCTCCGCGAATCAATGAGCAGTTCTTC
>TRBJ2-3|-|many|TRBV20-1
CSASGSADTQYF
TGCAGTGCTAGCGGGAGTGCTGATACGCAGTATTTT
>TRBJ2-7|TRBD2|-|TRBV6-1
CASRPLAGGSYEQYF
TGTGCCAGCCGGCCCTTAGCGGGAGGGTCCTACGAGCAGTACTTC
>TRBJ2-7|-|many|TRBV24-1
CATSVSGETYEQYF
TGTGCCACCAGTGTGTCGGGGGAAACCTACGAGCAGTACTTC
>TRBJ1-5|TRBD1|many|TRBV6-2/TRBV6-3
CASNTRGLGQPQHF
TGTGCCAGCAATACCAGGGGGCTGGGACAGCCCCAGCATTTT
>TRBJ1-4|-|many|TRBV7-2
CASSLNRNHEKLFF
TGTGCCAGCAGCTTAAACAGGAATCATGAAAAACTGTTTTTT
>TRBJ2-7|TRBD2|many|TRBV18
CASSPSETLRESRYEQYF
TGTGCCAGCTCACCAAGTGAGACCTTGCGGGAGTCCCGGTACGAGCAGTACTTC
>TRBJ2-3|-|many|TRBV28
CASSTDRSRTDTQYF
TGTGCCAGCAGTACCGACAGGTCCCGCACAGATACGCAGTATTTT
>TRBJ2-7|-|many|TRBV9
CASSEQPGPYEQYF
TGTGCCAGCAGCGAGCAGCCGGGGCCCTACGAGCAGTACTTC
>TRBJ2-2|-|-|TRBV7-9
CASSSPGTSDRGELFF
TGTGCCAGCAGCTCACCCGGGACAAGCGACCGGGGGGAGCTGTTTTTT
>TRBJ2-1|TRBD1|many|TRBV15
CATSASGTGTEQFF
TGTGCCACCAGCGCCTCCGGGACAGGGACTGAGCAGTTCTTC
>TRBJ2-1|-|many|TRBV5-5
CASSLRSSYNEQFF
TGTGCCAGCAGCTTGAGGAGCTCCTACAATGAGCAGTTCTTC
>TRBJ1-2|-|few|TRBV10-3
CAISERGTAANYGYTF
TGTGCCATCAGTGAGAGGGGGACCGCCGCTAACTATGGCTACACCTTC
>TRBJ2-6|TRBD1|few|TRBV20-1
CSARGTGASGANVLTF
TGCAGTGCTAGAGGGACAGGGGCTTCCGGGGCCAACGTCCTGACTTTC
>TRBJ2-1|TRBD2|-|TRBV24-1
CATSDPGTRSYNEQFF
TGTGCCACCAGTGACCCCGGGACTAGGTCCTACAATGAGCAGTTCTTC
>TRBJ2-3|-|-|TRBV27
CASTPRHSGSTDTRYF
TGTGCCAGCACTCCAAGGCATTCGGGGAGCACAGATACGCGGTATTTT
>TRBJ1-1|TRBD1|-|TRBV11-1
CASSPRQGGRTEAFF
TGTGCCAGCAGCCCGCGACAGGGGGGAAGGACTGAAGCTTTCTTT
>TRBJ2-2|-|many|TRBV12-3/TRBV12-4
CASSLTGSGTGELFF
TGTGCCAGCAGTTTAACAGGGTCCGGCACCGGGGAGCTGTTTTTT
>TRBJ2-7|-|many|TRBV7-9
CASSPRTRSYEQYF
TGTGCCAGCAGCCCTAGGACACGCTCCTACGAGCAGTACTTC
>TRBJ2-2|TRBD1|many|TRBV24-1
CATSERGGSTGELFF
TGTGCCACCAGTGAGAGAGGGGGCAGTACCGGGGAGCTGTTTTTT
>TRBJ1-3|-|-|TRBV2
CASSEWTTISGNTIYF
TGTGCCAGCAGTGAGTGGACCACAATCTCTGGAAACACCATATATTTT
>TRBJ2-6|-|many|TRBV12-3/TRBV12-4
CASRNPGANVLTF
TGTGCCAGCAGGAATCCTGGGGCCAACGTCCTGACTTTC
>TRBJ1-5|-|few|TRBV20-1
CSARSDNQPQHF
TGCAGTGCTAGAAGCGACAATCAGCCCCAGCATTTT
>TRBJ2-3|TRBD1|many|TRBV28
CASSLTGAIDTQYF
TGTGCCAGCAGTTTAACAGGGGCAATAGATACGCAGTATTTT